Shown below are 2 T cell receptor beta chains from a single sample sequenced in a study of somatic mutations in cytotoxic T cells in rheumatoid arthritis. Sequencing used immunoSEQ multiplex PCR; TCRdb keeps in-frame clones, though not all of them. The sample shows approximately 9,400 clones, over 70% of them seen only once. The sequencing input was CD8+ T cells sorted from blood. These receptor sequences come from a man over 45 in good health.

The chain employs TRBV5-6 and TRBJ2-1; 8 nucleotides line up with TRBD2. The V gene's germline CDR1 is SGHDT and CDR2 YYEEEE. The CDR3 has 15 residues. V dropped 3 bases and J dropped 7; count of bases not matched to a gene: 9. The CDR3 region has the DNA TGTGCCAGCAGCTCGGACGGGACTAGTTGGAATGAGCAGTTCTTC. It codes for CASSSDGTSWNEQFF.

The rearrangement links TRBV6-1 to TRBJ1-6; 7 nucleotides align to TRBD1. There are 13 residues in the CDR3. CDR1 and CDR2 (germline): MNHNS, SASEGT. J lost 10 bases, V lost 10 bases, and 10 bases had no gene match. The CDR3 DNA reads TGTGCCACCACACTAGGGGGCGGCTCACCCCTCCACTTT. This encodes CATTLGGGSPLHF.